The next 27 T cell receptor beta chains were all read from a single sample in a study of blood T cell repertoires in COVID-19. The data were produced by immunoSEQ multiplex PCR, yet TCRdb's version contains in-frame clones alone and is incomplete. Counted here are 450,000 or so clones, about 88% occurring once; the ten biggest clones make up around 0.9%. Input material: peripheral blood. The source is a man aged 18 to 30 with COVID-19, enrolled during active disease.

The chain recombines TRBV9 with TRBJ2-2; 9 bases map to TRBD2. J lost 5 bases, V lost 4 bases, and 9 bases had no gene match. Looked up from germline, CDR1 is SGDLS and CDR2 is YYNGEE. The CDR3 runs to 16 residues. In DNA, the CDR3 is TGTGCCAGCAGCCCCCGACTAGCGGAGGGGACCGGGGAGCTGTTTTTT. It codes for CASSPRLAEGTGELFF.

Worth noting for this clone: The junction does not match germline at one end; this may be a read error. V is TRBV7-7 and J is TRBJ2-1, with D possibly TRBD1 on 6 matching bases. Germline-derived CDR1 and CDR2 are SSHAT and FNYEAQ (reference sequence). This CDR3 is built from 15 residues. The CDR3 nucleotides are TGTGCTAGCAGCTCCGGGACACCTAGTTACAATGAGCAGTTCTTC. Translating gives CASSSGTPSYNEQFF.

This clone was found once. The V and J genes are TRBV27 and TRBJ2-3; D is perhaps TRBD1 (6 bases). This CDR3 comprises 14 residues. The germline V and J ends were trimmed by 2 bases and 3 bases, with 9 bases remaining between them. Germline CDR1 is MNHEY and CDR2 is SMNVEV (reference sequence). The CDR3 DNA is TGTGCCAGCAGTTTAAGGGACAAGACAGATACGCAGTATTTT. It translates to CASSLRDKTDTQYF.

This rearrangement joins TRBV5-1 to TRBJ2-3; TRBD1 agrees at 7 bases. The CDR3 is made up of 16 amino acids. CDR1 and CDR2 from the germline V gene are SGHRS and YFSETQ. The V gene end was trimmed by 0 bases and the J gene end by 2 bases; junction bases not matched to a gene: 6. This CDR3 is CASSLAGTATTDTQYF. Written as DNA, the CDR3 is TGCGCCAGCAGCTTGGCCGGGACAGCGACCACAGATACGCAGTATTTT.

This chain joins TRBV6-6 and TRBJ2-2; perhaps TRBD1 as D (6 bases). CDR3 length: 15 residues. Germline CDR1 is MNHNY and CDR2 is SVGAGI (reference sequence). With 5 bases removed from V and 0 bases from J, the gap between germline ends came to 10 bases. The CDR3 reads CASSGTPSNTGELFF. CDR3 nucleotide sequence: TGTGCCAGCAGTGGGACACCCTCGAACACCGGGGAGCTGTTTTTT.

The V and J genes are TRBV5-5 and TRBJ1-1; D is unclear. Trimming cost V 2 bases and J 1 base, with 9 bases left between them. From germline, CDR1 is SGHKS and CDR2 YYEKEE (reference sequence). There are 14 residues in the CDR3. Written as DNA, the CDR3 is TGTGCCAGCAGCTTAGGCACAGCGAACACTGAAGCTTTCTTT. Amino acid sequence: CASSLGTANTEAFF.

This clone was observed a few times. The chain uses TRBV6-6 and TRBJ2-2; D is undetermined. This CDR3 contains 13 residues. V was shortened by 4 bases and J by 1 base, with 4 bases between the two germline ends. Germline V gives CDR1 MNHNY, CDR2 SVGAGI (reference sequence). CDR3 sequence (DNA): TGTGCCAGCAGTTCTTTGAACACCGGGGAGCTGTTTTTT. Protein product: CASSSLNTGELFF.

Turning to this clone: Other DNA sequences from this sample encode an identical CDR3 as well. V usage is TRBV30 and J usage is TRBJ1-5, with D tentatively TRBD1 (5 bases). V dropped 1 base and J dropped 3 bases, with 10 bases sitting between them. The CDR3 covers 14 residues. Germline V gene sequence: CDR1 GTSNPN, CDR2 SVGIG (reference sequence). CDR3 DNA: TGTGCCTGGAGTGCTGACAGTTCCAATCAGCCCCAGCATTTT. Residues: CAWSADSSNQPQHF.

The chain recombines TRBV6-5 with TRBJ2-1, with D tentatively TRBD2 (6 bases). The CDR3 is 13 residues long. The V end was cut by 0 bases, the J end by 11 bases, with 11 bases between. Germline-derived CDR1 and CDR2 are MNHEY and SVGAGI. CDR3 loop: CASSYSGGQKQFF. As DNA, the CDR3 is TGTGCCAGCAGTTACTCGGGGGGTCAAAAGCAGTTCTTC.

This CDR3 reads CASSLQPIGELFF. In DNA, the CDR3 is TGTGCCAGCAGTTTACAACCTATCGGGGAGCTGTTTTTT. The rearrangement joins TRBV28 to TRBJ2-2; no definite D call. The V gene's germline CDR1 is MDHEN and CDR2 SYDVKM. This CDR3 has 13 residues. V gave up 2 bases and J gave up 7 bases, with 8 bases separating them.

The count of this clone is one. The chain links TRBV4-2 to TRBJ2-4; D may be TRBD1 (6 bases). Between the trimmed V and J ends, which lost 4 bases and 8 bases, there was a span of 15 bases. This CDR3 region has 14 residues. Per germline, CDR1 LGHNA and CDR2 YNFKEQ. CDR3 nucleotide sequence: TGTGCCAGCAGCCCACGATTACAGGGCGACATTCAGTACTTC. This translates into CASSPRLQGDIQYF.

The rearrangement links TRBV5-1 to TRBJ2-1; 11 bases align to TRBD2. Per germline, CDR1 SGHRS and CDR2 YFSETQ. Germline trimming cut 7 bases from V and 6 bases from J; bases unmatched to any gene: 3. This CDR3 is 13 amino acids long. The CDR3 sequence is CASASGGPNEQFF. For the CDR3, the DNA is TGCGCCAGCGCTAGCGGGGGGCCCAATGAGCAGTTCTTC.

The genes are TRBV19 and TRBJ2-7; D gene ambiguous. Germline CDR1 is LNHDA and CDR2 is SQIVND (reference sequence). CDR3 length: 12 amino acids. Trimming shortened V by 5 bases and J by 1 base, and 6 bases separated the two germline ends. The CDR3 DNA follows: TGTGCCAGTAGTGCGGCTTCCTACGAGCAGTACTTC. This codes for CASSAASYEQYF.

This rearrangement joins TRBV29-1 to TRBJ2-1, with D perhaps TRBD1 (6 bases). The ends were cut back, 6 bases at V and 7 bases at J, with 19 bases in the middle. Germline CDR1 SQVTM, CDR2 ANQGSEA. The CDR3 extends over 14 amino acids. The CDR3 nucleotides read TGCAGCGTGCCGCAAGGGGGAACCTTGAATGAGCAGTTCTTC. It specifies CSVPQGGTLNEQFF.

This chain connects TRBV6-6 to TRBJ1-2, with TRBD1 matching over 7 bases. The junction had 1 base not matched to a gene; V was cut back by 2 bases and J by 4 bases. The length of the CDR3 is 13 residues. The germline gives CDR1 MNHNY, CDR2 SVGAGI (reference sequence). The DNA of the CDR3 is TGTGCCAGCAGTTACGGGGACAGCTATGGCTACACCTTC. Translating it yields CASSYGDSYGYTF.

The chain has TRBV6-1 and TRBJ2-6; perhaps TRBD2 as D (5 bases). The CDR3 extends over 19 amino acids. Germline V gene lookup returns CDR1 MNHNS and CDR2 SASEGT. Trimming took 1 base from V and 0 from J, leaving 16 bases between them. CDR3 region: CASSEESFLARSGANVLTF. The CDR3 DNA is TGTGCCAGCAGTGAAGAATCTTTTCTAGCCCGCTCTGGGGCCAACGTCCTGACTTTC.

The chain joins TRBV4-1 to TRBJ1-1; possible D gene TRBD1, 5 bases. CDR1 and CDR2 from the germline V gene are MGHRA and YSYEKL. This CDR3 is built from 19 residues. Between the trimmed V and J ends, which lost 2 bases and 3 bases, there was a span of 25 bases. CDR3 sequence (DNA): TGCGCCAGCAGCCAATTACGGGGAGGGGTCGGCCCAAAGGACACTGAAGCTTTCTTT. Protein product: CASSQLRGGVGPKDTEAFF.

V is TRBV9 and J is TRBJ2-1; 9 positions agree with TRBD2. The CDR3 is made up of 19 amino acids. CDR1 and CDR2 (germline): SGDLS, YYNGEE. Trimming took 0 bases from V and 7 from J; bases not matched to a gene: 17. Here the CDR3 reads CASSVVWLAGPPFDNEQFF. Here the CDR3 DNA reads TGTGCCAGCAGCGTAGTCTGGCTAGCGGGACCCCCTTTTGATAATGAGCAGTTCTTC.

This rearrangement joins TRBV7-9 to TRBJ1-3; the D gene is possibly TRBD1 (5 bases). The CDR3 totals 16 residues. Trimming removed 5 bases at V and 0 bases at J, with 14 bases between. The germline V gene encodes CDR1 SEHNR and CDR2 FQNEAQ (reference sequence). The CDR3 protein is CASSPEGVLSGNTIYF. In nucleotides, the CDR3 is TGTGCCAGCAGCCCAGAAGGGGTTCTCTCTGGAAACACCATATATTTT.

This clone was detected once. V usage is TRBV6-6 and J usage is TRBJ2-3; D might be TRBD2 (6 bases). This CDR3 has 15 amino acids. Germline values: CDR1 MNHNY, CDR2 SVGAGI (reference sequence). The V gene lost 11 bases and the J gene lost 6 bases, with 24 bases spanning the gap. Written as DNA, the CDR3 is TGTGCCTCCACACGAGGAGGGGATGTTGCGGATACGCAGTATTTT. Protein product: CASTRGGDVADTQYF.

The rearrangement joins TRBV2 to TRBJ2-2; perhaps TRBD1 as D (6 bases). This CDR3 spans 15 amino acids. Trimming removed 7 bases at V and 1 base at J, with 13 bases between. Germline V CDR1 and CDR2: SNHLY, FYNNEI. CDR3: CASKRDTMNTGELFF. The CDR3 bases are TGTGCCAGCAAGAGGGACACCATGAACACCGGGGAGCTGTTTTTT.

This chain joins TRBV2 and TRBJ1-1, with D perhaps TRBD1 (6 bases). This CDR3 region has 15 residues. V was shortened by 4 bases and J by 0 bases, with 12 bases between the two germline ends. Germline V gene sequence: CDR1 SNHLY, CDR2 FYNNEI. CDR3: CASSGIGGVNTEAFF. Here the CDR3 DNA reads TGTGCCAGCAGTGGAATTGGGGGCGTGAACACTGAAGCTTTCTTT. The full variable domain, completed using reference TRBV2 and TRBJ1-1, is EPEVTQTPSHQVTQMGQEVILRCVPISNHLYFYWYRQILGQKVEFLVSFYNNEISEKSEIFDDQFSVERPDGSNFTLKIRSTKLEDSAMYFCASSGIGGVNTEAFFGQGTRLTVV.

The CDR3 loop is CASSLEGASSPLHF. Written as DNA, the CDR3 is TGTGCCAGCAGCTTGGAGGGGGCGAGTTCACCCCTCCACTTT. This chain joins TRBV27 and TRBJ1-6; 7 bases align to TRBD1. Germline V CDR1 and CDR2: MNHEY, SMNVEV (reference sequence). The junction had 8 bases not matched to a gene; V was cut back by 6 bases and J by 9 bases. CDR3 length: 14 residues.

The V call is TRBV28, the J call TRBJ2-1, with D unclear. The CDR3 spans 12 residues. Germline CDR1 reads MDHEN; CDR2 reads SYDVKM. The V and J ends lost 4 bases and 4 bases respectively, with 5 bases between them. CDR3 coding DNA: TGTGCCAGCAGTTCCTATTACAATGAGCAGTTCTTC. Protein: CASSSYYNEQFF.

The rearrangement joins TRBV11-3 to TRBJ2-5; the D gene is possibly TRBD1 (6 bases). V was trimmed by 5 bases and J by 5 bases, leaving 12 bases between them. The germline V gene encodes CDR1 SGHNT and CDR2 YENEEA. There are 13 residues in the CDR3. CDR3 DNA: TGTGCCAGCAGCGAAGGACAGTGGGAGACCCAGTACTTC. It translates to CASSEGQWETQYF.

The V and J genes are TRBV27 and TRBJ2-1, with 7 bases fitting TRBD1. Germline assignment: CDR1 MNHEY and CDR2 SMNVEV (reference sequence). There are 15 residues in the CDR3. V shed 4 bases and J 8 bases; nucleotides not matched to a gene: 11. The CDR3 protein is CASSSRQGLGDEQFF. CDR3 in DNA: TGTGCCAGCAGTTCGAGACAGGGTTTGGGGGATGAGCAGTTCTTC.

This chain connects TRBV2 to TRBJ1-2, with TRBD1 matching 7 bases. Germline CDR1 and CDR2: SNHLY and FYNNEI. The CDR3 extends over 13 amino acids. The trim removed 8 bases at V and 3 bases at J, leaving 6 bases unmatched. CDR3 sequence (DNA): TGTGCCAGCCGGAGGGGGCGCGACTATGGCTACACCTTC. This gives the protein CASRRGRDYGYTF.